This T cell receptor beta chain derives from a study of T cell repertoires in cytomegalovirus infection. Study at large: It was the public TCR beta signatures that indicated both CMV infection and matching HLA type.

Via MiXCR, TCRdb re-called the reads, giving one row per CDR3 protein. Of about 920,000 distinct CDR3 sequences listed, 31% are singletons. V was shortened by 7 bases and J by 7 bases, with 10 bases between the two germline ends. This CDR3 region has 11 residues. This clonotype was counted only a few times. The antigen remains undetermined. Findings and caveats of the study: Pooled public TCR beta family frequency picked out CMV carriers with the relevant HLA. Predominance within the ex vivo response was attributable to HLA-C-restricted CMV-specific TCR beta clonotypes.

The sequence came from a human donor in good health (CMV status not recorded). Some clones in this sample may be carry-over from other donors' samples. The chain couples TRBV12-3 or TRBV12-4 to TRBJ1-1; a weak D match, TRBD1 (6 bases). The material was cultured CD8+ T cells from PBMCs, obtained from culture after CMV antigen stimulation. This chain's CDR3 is CASTPGDEAFF. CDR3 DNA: TGTGCCAGCACCCCAGGGGATGAAGCTTTCTTT.